This passage covers 10 T cell receptor beta chains from one sample sequenced in a study of blood T cell repertoires in COVID-19. TCRdb keeps only in-frame clones here, not all; method: immunoSEQ multiplex PCR. The table records around 100,000 clones, approximately 86% of them present only once. The sample taken for sequencing was peripheral blood. The receptors derive from a woman aged 45-60 years with COVID-19, enrolled during active disease.

The table lists this clone with a few counts. In nucleotides, the CDR3 is TGTGCCAGCAGCGTAGGACAGGGACGTGCCCACGAGCAGTACTTC. Translation gives CASSVGQGRAHEQYF. The rearrangement joins TRBV9 to TRBJ2-7; TRBD1 aligns across 7 bases. Trimming cost V 0 bases and J 5 bases; bases outside gene matches: 8. Looked up from germline, CDR1 is SGDLS and CDR2 is YYNGEE. CDR3 size: 15 residues. The full variable domain, its missing parts supplied by reference TRBV9 and TRBJ2-7, is DSGVTQTPKHLITATGQRVTLRCSPRSGDLSVYWYQQSLDQGLQFLIQYYNGEERAKGNILERFSAQQFPDLHSELNLSSLELGDSALYFCASSVGQGRAHEQYFGPGTRLTVT.

The chain links TRBV15 to TRBJ2-2; D uncertain. The V and J ends lost 4 bases and 6 bases respectively, with 9 bases between them. This CDR3 is built from 13 residues. The germline V gene has CDR1 LNHNV and CDR2 YYDKDF (reference sequence). This chain's CDR3 is CATSTPRAGELFF. CDR3 coding DNA: TGTGCCACCAGCACCCCTCGCGCCGGGGAGCTGTTTTTT. Together with reference TRBV15 and TRBJ2-2, the CDR3 gives the full variable domain: DAMVIQNPRYQVTQFGKPVTLSCSQTLNHNVMYWYQQKSSQAPKLLFHYYDKDFNNEADTPDNFQSRRPNTSFCFLDIRSPGLGDTAMYLCATSTPRAGELFFGEGSRLTVL.

The chain employs TRBV5-4 and TRBJ1-2, with TRBD1 matching 8 bases. Germline trimming cut 4 bases from V and 8 bases from J; bases unmatched to any gene: 10. This CDR3 is built from 14 residues. The germline V gene encodes CDR1 SGHNT and CDR2 YYREEE (reference sequence). The DNA of the CDR3 is TGTGCCAGCAGCCGGGACCAGGGGGCTAACGGCTACACCTTC. Amino acid sequence: CASSRDQGANGYTF.

V is TRBV7-9 and J is TRBJ1-3, with D uncertain. Germline loops: CDR1 SEHNR, CDR2 FQNEAQ (reference sequence). V was pared by 5 bases and J by 8 bases, with 16 bases between. This CDR3 is built from 14 residues. The DNA for the CDR3 is TGTGCCAGCAGCGGCTACACCGACGGAGACACCATATATTTT. Its protein product is CASSGYTDGDTIYF.

This clone appeared once. The chain carries TRBV19 and TRBJ2-5, with 9 bases aligning to TRBD2. This CDR3 is built from 15 residues. In germline, CDR1 is LNHDA, CDR2 SQIVND (reference sequence). V was clipped by 3 bases and J by 5 bases; unmatched bases: 7. CDR3 in amino acids: CASSIRLAGSETQYF. CDR3 coding DNA: TGTGCCAGTAGTATTCGGCTAGCGGGGTCGGAGACCCAGTACTTC.

In DNA form, the CDR3 reads TGTGCCACCATAATCGATCGGAGCACAGATACGCAGTATTTT. It yields the protein CATIIDRSTDTQYF. The rearrangement joins TRBV2 to TRBJ2-3; D is undetermined. Looked up from germline, CDR1 is SNHLY and CDR2 is FYNNEI. The CDR3 covers 14 residues. V lost 10 bases and J lost 0, with 14 bases in between.

V and J are TRBV5-1 and TRBJ2-5; maybe TRBD1 (6 bases). The CDR3 sequence is 15 residues long. The V end was cut by 5 bases, the J end by 2 bases, with 16 bases between. Germline V lookup: CDR1 SGHRS, CDR2 YFSETQ. The CDR3 protein is CASSLPTGQQETQYF. CDR3 bases: TGCGCCAGCAGTCTCCCCACAGGGCAGCAAGAGACCCAGTACTTC.

In this sample, this clone turned up a few times. The V gene is TRBV3-1 (or the pseudogene TRBV3-2), the J gene TRBJ1-5; 7 bases agree with TRBD1. The germline V gene has CDR1 LGHDT and CDR2 YNNKEL (reference sequence). J lost 6 bases, V lost 2 bases, and 4 bases had no gene match. The CDR3 consists of 14 residues. The CDR3 region has the DNA TGTGCCAGCAGCCAAAGACAGGGCGCTCAGCCCCAGCATTTT. It yields the protein CASSQRQGAQPQHF.

A word on this clone: This same CDR3 is encoded by further DNA sequences in the sample. V and J are TRBV5-1 and TRBJ2-3, with TRBD1 matching 11 bases. Unmatched junction bases numbered 3, after V lost 3 bases and J lost 3 bases. The CDR3 runs 15 residues. CDR1 SGHRS and CDR2 YFSETQ come from the germline V gene. The CDR3 DNA follows: TGCGCCAGCAGCTCCGGGACAGGGGGGACAGATACGCAGTATTTT. Protein: CASSSGTGGTDTQYF.

The V call is TRBV28, the J call TRBJ2-3; weak D call: TRBD2 (5 bases). The CDR3 runs 15 residues. CDR1 is MDHEN, CDR2 SYDVKM, per germline. V was pared by 3 bases and J by 2 bases, with 12 bases between. The CDR3 region is CASSFYRGNTDTQYF. The CDR3 DNA is TGTGCCAGCAGTTTCTATAGAGGGAACACAGATACGCAGTATTTT.